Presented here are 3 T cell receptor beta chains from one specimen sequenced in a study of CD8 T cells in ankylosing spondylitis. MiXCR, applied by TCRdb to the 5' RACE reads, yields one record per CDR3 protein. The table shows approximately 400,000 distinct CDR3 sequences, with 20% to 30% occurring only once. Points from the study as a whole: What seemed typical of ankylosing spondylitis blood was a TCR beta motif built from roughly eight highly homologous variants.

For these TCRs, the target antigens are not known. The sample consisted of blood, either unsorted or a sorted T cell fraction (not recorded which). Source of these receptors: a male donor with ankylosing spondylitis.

CDR3 sequence (DNA): TGTGCCAGCAGCCCAGCCGGCATTTCTGGAAACACCATATATTTT. It encodes CASSPAGISGNTIYF. The chain joins TRBV14 to TRBJ1-3; no definite D call. CDR3 length equals 15 residues. V was pared by 4 bases and J by 1 base, with 11 bases between. Germline-derived CDR1 and CDR2 are SGHDN and FVKESK.

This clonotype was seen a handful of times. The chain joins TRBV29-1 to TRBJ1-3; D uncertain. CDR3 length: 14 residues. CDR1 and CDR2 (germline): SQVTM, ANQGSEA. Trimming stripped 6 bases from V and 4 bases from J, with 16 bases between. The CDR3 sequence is CSVPDSRGGNTIYF. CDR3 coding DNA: TGCAGCGTCCCGGACTCCCGTGGGGGAAACACCATATATTTT.

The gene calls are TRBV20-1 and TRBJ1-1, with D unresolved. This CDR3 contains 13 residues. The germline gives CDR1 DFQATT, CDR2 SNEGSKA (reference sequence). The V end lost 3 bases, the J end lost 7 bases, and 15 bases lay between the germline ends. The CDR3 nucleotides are TGCAGTGCTAGGGCTAGTCGACGAGATGAAGCTTTCTTT. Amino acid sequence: CSARASRRDEAFF.